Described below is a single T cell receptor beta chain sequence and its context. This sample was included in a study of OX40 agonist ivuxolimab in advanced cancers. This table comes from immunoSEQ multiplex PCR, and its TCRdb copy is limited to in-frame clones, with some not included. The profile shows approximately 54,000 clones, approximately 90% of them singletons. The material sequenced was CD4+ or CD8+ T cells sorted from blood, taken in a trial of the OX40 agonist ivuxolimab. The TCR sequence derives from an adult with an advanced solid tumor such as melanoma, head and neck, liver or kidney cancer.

DNA of the CDR3: TGTGCCAGCAGCCTCAGCGCCTGGGATGCGAACACTGAAGCTTTCTTT. Amino acids: CASSLSAWDANTEAFF. The chain combines TRBV11-2 with TRBJ1-1, with D uncertain. CDR1 and CDR2 (germline): SGHAT, FQNNGV. V was cut by 5 bases and J by 1 base, with 17 bases left in between. This CDR3 region has 16 residues. Looking up the rest from reference TRBV11-2 and TRBJ1-1 gives the full variable domain: EAGVAQSPRYKIIEKRQSVAFWCNPISGHATLYWYQQILGQGPKLLIQFQNNGVVDDSQLPKDRFSAERLKGVDSTLKIQPAKLEDSAVYLCASSLSAWDANTEAFFGQGTRLTVV.